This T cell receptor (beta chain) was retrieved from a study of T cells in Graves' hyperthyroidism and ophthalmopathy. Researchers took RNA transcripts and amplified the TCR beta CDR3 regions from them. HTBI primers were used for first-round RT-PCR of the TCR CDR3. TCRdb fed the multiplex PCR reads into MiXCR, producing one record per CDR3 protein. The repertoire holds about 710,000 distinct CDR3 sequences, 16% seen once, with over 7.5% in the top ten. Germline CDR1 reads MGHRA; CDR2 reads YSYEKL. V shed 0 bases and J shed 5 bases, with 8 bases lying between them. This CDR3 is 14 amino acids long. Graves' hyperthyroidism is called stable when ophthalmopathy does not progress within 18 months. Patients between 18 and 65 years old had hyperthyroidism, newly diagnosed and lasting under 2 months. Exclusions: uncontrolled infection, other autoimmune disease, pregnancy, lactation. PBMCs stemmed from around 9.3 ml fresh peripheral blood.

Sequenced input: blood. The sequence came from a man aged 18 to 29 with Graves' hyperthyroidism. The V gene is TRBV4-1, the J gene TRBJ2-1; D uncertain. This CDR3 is CASSQELRDNEQFF. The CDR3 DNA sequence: TGCGCCAGCAGCCAAGAGCTCCGGGACAATGAGCAGTTCTTC.